The 15 T cell receptor beta chains below come from one sample, sequenced in a study of T cells in Graves' hyperthyroidism and ophthalmopathy (dated by TCRdb to about 2019). The receptor library was made with multiplex PCR. Instrument on record: Illumina HiSeq 2000. Amplification of TCR beta CDR3 regions was carried out from RNA transcripts. The TCR CDR3 was subjected to a first round of RT-PCR using the HTBI primer set and the Qiagen OneStep RT-PCR kit. In-frame beta chains were kept once TCRdb had trimmed the public reads at Q25 with fastp and called clones with MiXCR. Records with the same CDR3 protein are collapsed into one entry carrying the most frequent genes and DNA. Recorded for this sample are a few hundred thousand distinct CDR3 sequences; under 15% of them occurred a single time. The ten largest clonotypes hold approximately 30% of the sample. Sequenced: blood. Every receptor here comes from a woman in her 30s with Graves' hyperthyroidism.

This clonotype was observed a few times. The V call is TRBV9, the J call TRBJ2-7; D call uncertain. Germline CDR1 is SGDLS and CDR2 is YYNGEE. The germline V and J ends were trimmed by 3 bases and 0 bases, with 10 bases remaining between them. CDR3 length: 14 amino acids. As DNA, the CDR3 is TGTGCCAGCAGCGAAAGCCCTTCCTCCTACGAGCAGTACTTC. It translates to CASSESPSSYEQYF.

Ten or more counts support this clonotype. CDR3 bases: TGTGCCAGCCGCCCCCCAGGGGATGCGTCCGGCTACACCTTC. It specifies CASRPPGDASGYTF. The chain links TRBV28 to TRBJ1-2; perhaps TRBD1 as D (6 bases). With 8 bases removed from V and 8 bases from J, the gap between germline ends came to 21 bases. The CDR3 is made up of 14 amino acids. CDR1 and CDR2 from the germline V gene are MDHEN and SYDVKM.

This clonotype was detected ten times or more. The CDR3 DNA sequence: TGTGCCAGCAGCTTAATTGCCGGGTCCTATACGCAGTATTTT. This sequence encodes CASSLIAGSYTQYF. V is TRBV7-2 and J is TRBJ2-3; D uncertain. V lost 2 bases and J 7 bases, leaving 13 bases between the germline ends. This CDR3 has 14 amino acids. Germline CDR1 is SGHTA and CDR2 is FQGNSA.

V is TRBV7-9 and J is TRBJ1-2; no firm D call. Trimming cost V 5 bases and J 3 bases, with 10 bases left between them. The CDR3 is 13 amino acids. CDR1 SEHNR and CDR2 FQNEAQ come from the germline V gene (reference sequence). The DNA of the CDR3 is TGTGCCAGCAGCGCCTCCGGGGACTATGGCTACACCTTC. As protein: CASSASGDYGYTF.

Ten or more counts support this clonotype. The chain has TRBV11-2 and TRBJ2-5; no firm D call. Germline loops: CDR1 SGHAT, CDR2 FQNNGV. V was clipped by 7 bases and J by 1 base, with 10 bases between them. The CDR3 length is 13 residues. The CDR3 spells CASTLRGQETQYF. CDR3 nucleotides: TGTGCCAGCACCTTGCGAGGCCAAGAGACCCAGTACTTC. Full variable domain (rest looked up from reference TRBV11-2 and TRBJ2-5): EAGVAQSPRYKIIEKRQSVAFWCNPISGHATLYWYQQILGQGPKLLIQFQNNGVVDDSQLPKDRFSAERLKGVDSTLKIQPAKLEDSAVYLCASTLRGQETQYFGPGTRLLVL.

This clonotype was counted ten times or more. This chain uses TRBV7-2 with TRBJ2-7, with D possibly called TRBD1 or TRBD2 (5 bases each). Germline loops: CDR1 SGHTA, CDR2 FQGNSA. CDR3 length: 20 residues. Trimming cost V 5 bases and J 5 bases, with 34 bases left between them. This chain's CDR3 is CASSPLSRAASSFNAHEQYF. In nucleotides, the CDR3 is TGTGCCAGCAGCCCACTCTCCAGGGCGGCTAGCTCTTTTAACGCCCACGAGCAGTACTTC.

This clonotype was detected many times. This sequence joins TRBV7-9 and TRBJ2-7, with D possibly TRBD2 on 6 matching bases. V was shortened by 8 bases and J by 7 bases, with 21 bases between the two germline ends. This CDR3 spans 14 amino acids. The germline V gene encodes CDR1 SEHNR and CDR2 FQNEAQ (reference sequence). The CDR3 DNA reads as TGTGCCAGCTCGGAGGGACTCGACTTTTGGGAGCAGTACTTC. It translates to CASSEGLDFWEQYF.

This clonotype was seen at least ten times. J is TRBJ1-1 and V is TRBV28; 7 bases are a match to TRBD1. The CDR3 covers 12 residues. Germline V gives CDR1 MDHEN, CDR2 SYDVKM. With V trimmed by 4 bases and J by 5 bases, 1 base remained unmatched. CDR3 in DNA: TGTGCCAGCAGTTCACAGGGGACTGAAGCTTTCTTT. This translates into CASSSQGTEAFF.

The J gene is TRBJ2-1, the V gene TRBV6-1, with 7 bases matching TRBD2. V shed 5 bases and J 2 bases; nucleotides not matched to a gene: 6. The CDR3 runs to 15 residues. Germline V gives CDR1 MNHNS, CDR2 SASEGT. CDR3 coding DNA: TGTGCCAGCAGTTCGCGGGAGATCCCCTACAATGAGCAGTTCTTC. Translation: CASSSREIPYNEQFF.

V usage is TRBV7-6 and J usage is TRBJ2-1, with D unclear. The CDR3 has 11 residues. The germline V gene encodes CDR1 SGHVS and CDR2 FNYEAQ. V shed 11 bases and J shed 5 bases, with 10 bases lying between them. The CDR3 DNA reads TGTGCCTCTATGACGCACAATGAGCAGTTCTTC. Its translation is CASMTHNEQFF.

This clonotype was observed many times. The J gene is TRBJ2-7, the V gene TRBV3-1; a weak D match, TRBD1 (5 bases). Trimming removed 1 base from V and 3 bases from J, with 10 bases in between. The CDR3 runs to 14 residues. Germline values: CDR1 LGHDT, CDR2 YNNKEL (reference sequence). The DNA of the CDR3 is TGTGCCAGCAGCCAAGGGGCAGGGTTCTACGAGCAGTACTTC. Encoded protein: CASSQGAGFYEQYF.

V gene TRBV28 combines with J gene TRBJ2-7; the D call may be TRBD1 or TRBD2 (5 bases each). V lost 6 bases and J lost 6, with 15 bases in between. The CDR3 sequence is 13 residues long. Per the germline V gene, CDR1 is MDHEN and CDR2 is SYDVKM. The CDR3 nucleotides read TGTGCCAGCAGCCGGTCAGGGACGGCCGAGCAGTACTTC. It translates to CASSRSGTAEQYF.

This clonotype turned up a few times. The chain has TRBV24-1 and TRBJ2-1; tentatively, D is TRBD2 (6 bases). V was clipped by 8 bases and J by 8 bases, with 18 bases between them. Germline V CDR1 and CDR2: KGHDR, SFDVKD. CDR3 length: 14 residues. CDR3 nucleotides: TGTGCCACCAAAGATGCGGGATTAGGGGATGAGCAGTTCTTC. It codes for CATKDAGLGDEQFF.

The chain uses TRBV3-1 and TRBJ2-2; 9 bases fit TRBD1. The germline V gene encodes CDR1 LGHDT and CDR2 YNNKEL (reference sequence). The CDR3 is made up of 15 amino acids. The V and J ends lost 8 bases and 6 bases, in that order; junction bases with no gene match: 10. In DNA form, the CDR3 reads TGTGCCAGCCGACCGGGACAGGGTTTGGCCGGGGAGCTGTTTTTT. Its translation is CASRPGQGLAGELFF. Combining the CDR3 with reference TRBV3-1 and TRBJ2-2 gives the whole variable domain DTAVSQTPKYLVTQMGNDKSIKCEQNLGHDTMYWYKQDSKKFLKIMFSYNNKELIINETVPNRFSPKSPDKAHLNLHINSLELGDSAVYFCASRPGQGLAGELFFGEGSRLTVL.

V is TRBV9 and J is TRBJ2-1; tentatively, D is TRBD2 (6 bases). Between the trimmed V and J ends, which lost 3 bases and 4 bases, there was a span of 14 bases. The CDR3 has 15 residues. CDR1 is SGDLS and CDR2 is YYNGEE in the germline V gene. The chain's CDR3 is CASSAGTSIYNEQFF. CDR3 nucleotides: TGTGCCAGCAGCGCCGGGACTTCCATTTACAATGAGCAGTTCTTC.